The rows below give T cell receptor beta chains drawn from one sample of a study of blood T cell repertoires in COVID-19. Generated by immunoSEQ multiplex PCR, the TCRdb table keeps only in-frame clones and is missing some. The sample includes 150,000 to 200,000 clones, about 88% of them seen just once. The sample comprised PBMCs or T cells enriched from blood (not recorded which). The receptors originated from a woman aged 40 to 55 in a cohort exposed to, infected with or recovered from COVID-19 (not recorded which). Each CDR3 is given with its conserved first and last residue. The order of the fields is D gene, clone size, V gene, J gene, CDR3 DNA, CDR3 protein. D genes are given only for firm matches. Not all rows give a size; the values are once, few, many and, for expanded clones, a class.

>.|few|TRBV21-1|TRBJ2-1
TGTGCCGGGTTAAGACTAGATTGGAATGAGCAGTTCTTC
CAGLRLDWNEQFF
>.|once|TRBV9|TRBJ2-2
TGTGCCAGCAGCGTTTACGGGAACACCGGGGAGCTGTTTTTT
CASSVYGNTGELFF
>.|few|TRBV28|TRBJ2-7
TGTGCCAGCAGGGACCCCCGGGGCTACGAGCAGTACTTC
CASRDPRGYEQYF
>TRBD2|.|TRBV4-2|TRBJ2-1
TGTGCCAGCAGCCATCAGCGGGAAATCAATGAGCAGTTCTTC
CASSHQREINEQFF
>TRBD2|once|TRBV19|TRBJ2-1
TGTGCCAGTAGTACACAAACTCTAGCGGCCTCCTACAATGAGCAGTTCTTC
CASSTQTLAASYNEQFF
>.|.|TRBV10-2|TRBJ1-2
TGCGCCAGCAGTGAGGAGGCCTGGGATGGCTACACCTTC
CASSEEAWDGYTF
>TRBD2|.|TRBV20-1|TRBJ2-3
TGCAGTGCTAGTTATCGGGGGGAGACAGATACGCAGTATTTT
CSASYRGETDTQYF
>.|.|TRBV5-6|TRBJ1-2
TGTGCCAGCAGCAAAGGGGTAAACTATGGCTACACCTTC
CASSKGVNYGYTF
>.|.|TRBV19|TRBJ2-2
TGTGCCAGTAGGATAGGAGGGCAAGTCACCGGGGAGCTGTTTTTT
CASRIGGQVTGELFF
>.|.|TRBV14|TRBJ1-4
TGTGCCAGCAGCCAACTGACGCTACGGGATGAAAAACTGTTTTTT
CASSQLTLRDEKLFF
>.|.|TRBV2|TRBJ1-2
TGTGCCAGCAGCTGGACAGTGACTATTGAGGGCTACACCTTC
CASSWTVTIEGYTF
>TRBD2|.|TRBV5-1|TRBJ2-5
TGCGCCAGCAGCTGGATGACTAGCGGGGGATTGGGAGAGACCCAGTACTTC
CASSWMTSGGLGETQYF
>.|.|TRBV2|TRBJ2-1
TGTGCCAGCAGTGAAGAAATCCTCTACAATGAGCAGTTCTTC
CASSEEILYNEQFF
>TRBD1|.|TRBV6-5|TRBJ2-7
TGTGCCAGCACCTACTCGGACAGGGGAAATGATGAGCAGTACTTC
CASTYSDRGNDEQYF
>.|many|TRBV7-2|TRBJ1-1
TGTGCCAGCAGCTTAGGATCAGGGGCTGAAGCTTTCTTT
CASSLGSGAEAFF
>TRBD1|few|TRBV5-1|TRBJ1-4
TGCGCCAGCAGCTTGGGACAGGGGGCTGAAAAACTGTTTTTT
CASSLGQGAEKLFF
>TRBD1|.|TRBV6-6|TRBJ1-2
TGTGCCAGCAGCCCCCCCGGGACAGGGATCAACTATGGCTACACCTTC
CASSPPGTGINYGYTF
>.|.|TRBV5-3|TRBJ2-2
TGTGCCAGAAGCTTGCGGGTTAGGCGCCCAAATGGGGAGCTGTTTTTT
CARSLRVRRPNGELFF
>TRBD1|.|TRBV30|TRBJ2-7
TGTGCCTGGAGTCCGGGGACAGGGTGGGAGCAGTACTTC
CAWSPGTGWEQYF
>.|few|TRBV6-4|TRBJ2-3
TGTGCCAGGGGGTTATGGGAAGCGGGCCTCTTGGGGGCAGATACGCAGTATTTT
CARGLWEAGLLGADTQYF
>.|.|TRBV6-5|TRBJ1-5
TGTGCCAGCAGTCCAGCGGAGGGTTCTCAGCCCCAGCATTTT
CASSPAEGSQPQHF
>TRBD2|.|TRBV6-1|TRBJ2-7
TGTGCCAGCAGTGAGAAGCGGGGGGGCTCCTACGAGCAGTACTTC
CASSEKRGGSYEQYF
>TRBD2|few|TRBV5-1|TRBJ2-1
TGCGCCAGCAGCTTAGCGGCGGGACTAGCTAGGAATGAGCAGTTCTTC
CASSLAAGLARNEQFF
>TRBD1|few|TRBV28|TRBJ1-2
TGTGCCAGCAGTTTAGACAGGGCCGGCGACAACTATGGCTACACCTTC
CASSLDRAGDNYGYTF
>.|.|TRBV5-4|TRBJ2-5
TGTGCCAGCAGCCCGGGGGAGGCGGGATTACAGGAGACCCAGTACTTC
CASSPGEAGLQETQYF
>TRBD1|.|TRBV24-1|TRBJ2-3
TGTGCCACCAGTGGGACCCGGGACAGGGTGAAGGGTACGCAGTATTTT
CATSGTRDRVKGTQYF
>TRBD2|.|TRBV5-4|TRBJ2-1
TGTGCCAGCAGCTTGGCTCCCAGCGGGAGGCTTTTCTACAATGAGCAGTTCTTC
CASSLAPSGRLFYNEQFF
>.|.|TRBV18|TRBJ1-1
TGTGCTTCGATCAGGGCCGGAAACACTGAAGCTTTCTTT
CASIRAGNTEAFF
>TRBD2|.|TRBV6-6|TRBJ2-7
TGTGCCAGCAGTTCCGCGGGGCGGGGGGTGGTCGAGCAGTACTTC
CASSSAGRGVVEQYF
>TRBD1|.|TRBV2|TRBJ2-2
TGTGCCAGCGCCTACTCCCGGGACAGGGGCAACACCGGGGAGCTGTTTTTT
CASAYSRDRGNTGELFF
>.|.|TRBV24-1|TRBJ1-1
TGTGCCACCAGTGATTTCCGAGGGACTGAAGCTTTCTTT
CATSDFRGTEAFF
>.|.|TRBV12-5|TRBJ2-7
TGTGCTAGTGTACGGGGTCTCTACGAGCAGTACTTC
CASVRGLYEQYF
>.|.|TRBV4-2|TRBJ1-1
TGTGCCAGCAGCCAAGATCGGGTATATAGGGGCTGGGGCACTGAAGCTTTCTTT
CASSQDRVYRGWGTEAFF
>.|.|TRBV13|TRBJ1-1
TGTGCCAGCAGCAACGCTCGTCACAGGAACACTGAAGCTTTCTTT
CASSNARHRNTEAFF
>.|.|TRBV7-9|TRBJ1-3
TGTGCCATCCCGCAAAACAGGGAGACTGGAAACACCATATATTTT
CAIPQNRETGNTIYF
>TRBD2|.|TRBV9|TRBJ2-3
TGTGCCAGCAGCGTTGGTAGCGGGATCACAGATACGCAGTATTTT
CASSVGSGITDTQYF
>TRBD2|.|TRBV11-2|TRBJ2-1
TGTGCCAGCAGCGGAACGACTAGCGGGGGGGCAAATGAGCAGTTCTTC
CASSGTTSGGANEQFF
>TRBD2|once|TRBV7-2|TRBJ2-5
TGTGCCAGCAGCTTACGGGCTACCGGGACTAGCGCTGGGGAGACCCAGTACTTC
CASSLRATGTSAGETQYF
>TRBD1|.|TRBV23-1|TRBJ1-2
TGCGCCAGCAGTCAATCGGAGGGGGACAGGGTCGACCCCTATGGCCGTGGCTACACCTTC
CASSQSEGDRVDPYGRGYTF
>TRBD1|few|TRBV11-2|TRBJ1-6
TGTGCCAGCAGCTTAGACCGGGACAGGGGGTTCTCCCTACGACTCCACTTT
CASSLDRDRGFSLRLHF
>TRBD2|.|TRBV9|TRBJ2-1
TGTGCCAGCAGCGTTAGCGGACTAGCGGGACGGGAGCAGTTCTTC
CASSVSGLAGREQFF
>TRBD1|.|TRBV2|TRBJ2-5
TGTGCCAGCAGTATAGGGACAGAAGAGACCCAGTACTTC
CASSIGTEETQYF
>.|.|TRBV4-2|TRBJ1-4
TGTGCCAGCAGCCAAGATCAGGGAACACGGATAGAGGAAAAACTGTTTTTT
CASSQDQGTRIEEKLFF
>.|.|TRBV11-3|TRBJ1-5
TGTGCCTCTACTTTTAAGGGGATTAGCAATCAGCCCCAGCATTTT
CASTFKGISNQPQHF
>.|few|TRBV27|TRBJ1-5
TGTGCCAGCAGTTTATATGGCAGGAATAGCAATCAGCCCCAGCATTTT
CASSLYGRNSNQPQHF
>TRBD1|.|TRBV7-8|TRBJ1-6
TGTGCCAGCAGCCCGGGGAGACAGGGGAGTTCACCCCTCCACTTT
CASSPGRQGSSPLHF
>.|.|TRBV4-2|TRBJ2-2
TGTGCCAGCAGCCTAGGAGGGGTCCGTGACACCGGGGAGCTGTTTTTT
CASSLGGVRDTGELFF
>TRBD1|.|TRBV4-1|TRBJ2-7
TGCGCCAGCAGCCAAGATAGGAGAGGGGGCTTAAACGAGCAGTACTTC
CASSQDRRGGLNEQYF
>.|.|TRBV28|TRBJ1-2
TGTGCCAGCAGCCAACTATTATATGGCTACACCTTC
CASSQLLYGYTF
>TRBD1|.|TRBV19|TRBJ2-4
TGTGCCAGTGGAAAATCCGGGACAGGGGGAAACATTCAGTACTTC
CASGKSGTGGNIQYF